This entry lists 8 T cell receptor beta chains sequenced from one sample in a study of a mutant IDH1 vaccine in newly diagnosed glioma. Method: immunoSEQ multiplex PCR; TCRdb's copy keeps in-frame clones and lacks some. The sample shows some 56,000 clones, more than 85% of them seen only once. Time point of the sample: baseline, week 1 (first vaccination visit). Treatment indicated: pre-vaccination baseline after standard-of-care therapy. The sequencing here drew on PBMCs, taken from a glioma patient treated with radiotherapy, temozolomide or both. The receptors stem from a man in his forties or fifties with glioma.

The CDR3 spells CASNDRLFNEQFF. The DNA of the CDR3 is TGTGCCAGCAACGACAGGTTATTCAATGAGCAGTTCTTC. This sequence joins TRBV6-6 and TRBJ2-1; tentative D call: TRBD1 (6 bases). The CDR3 is made up of 13 amino acids. With 7 bases removed from V and 6 bases from J, the gap between germline ends came to 13 bases. The germline V gene has CDR1 MNHNY and CDR2 SVGAGI (reference sequence).

The V call is TRBV28, the J call TRBJ2-2; D is possibly TRBD1 or TRBD2 (7 bases each). This CDR3 has 16 residues. Germline V gives CDR1 MDHEN, CDR2 SYDVKM. Trimming removed 4 bases at V and 2 bases at J, with 14 bases between. CDR3 nucleotides: TGTGCCAGCAGTTCCCCAGGGGGGGTCAACACCGGGGAGCTGTTTTTT. It encodes CASSSPGGVNTGELFF.

This chain connects TRBV5-1 to TRBJ1-4; 9 bases are a match to TRBD1. V lost 0 bases and J lost 10; bases outside the gene matches: 10. The CDR3 contains 16 residues. Germline CDR1 and CDR2: SGHRS and YFSETQ. The CDR3 sequence: CASSLGSGQGTGKLFF. The CDR3 nucleotides read TGCGCCAGCAGCTTGGGTTCTGGACAGGGGACCGGAAAACTGTTTTTT.

This chain links TRBV30 with TRBJ1-5; 7 nucleotides line up with TRBD1. This CDR3 region has 13 residues. Germline loops: CDR1 GTSNPN, CDR2 SVGIG (reference sequence). The J segment lost 6 bases and the V segment lost 5 bases, leaving 7 bases of the junction unmatched. For the CDR3, the DNA is TGTGCCTGGCCGACAGGGCACGGTCAGCCCCAGCATTTT. This translates into CAWPTGHGQPQHF.

The CDR3 DNA reads TGTGCCAGTAGTATAGTGTGGGATCAGCCCCAGCATTTT. Protein: CASSIVWDQPQHF. The chain has TRBV19 and TRBJ1-5; D is unclear. The V and J ends lost 1 base and 5 bases respectively, with 6 bases between them. The length of the CDR3 is 13 residues. Germline CDR1 LNHDA, CDR2 SQIVND (reference sequence).

This clone was counted a single time. Here the CDR3 reads CASRVGNNEQFF. Here the CDR3 DNA reads TGTGCCAGCAGGGTCGGGAACAATGAGCAGTTCTTC. The chain joins TRBV2 to TRBJ2-1, with D possibly being TRBD2 (5 bases). CDR3 length equals 12 residues. V shed 6 bases and J shed 5 bases, with 8 bases lying between them. CDR1 SNHLY and CDR2 FYNNEI come from the germline V gene.

This rearrangement joins TRBV5-6 to TRBJ2-5, with D perhaps TRBD1 (6 bases). Germline V gene data show CDR1 as SGHDT and CDR2 as YYEEEE. This CDR3 contains 14 residues. The ends were cut back, 1 base at V and 2 bases at J, with 9 bases in the middle. In nucleotides, the CDR3 is TGTGCCAGCAGCTTGTTTGGACAGCAAGAGACCCAGTACTTC. Its protein is CASSLFGQQETQYF.

The genes are TRBV6-1 and TRBJ2-7; the match to TRBD1 covers 8 bases. CDR1 is MNHNS, CDR2 SASEGT, per germline. V gave up 7 bases and J gave up 5 bases; unmatched junction bases: 4. The CDR3 runs to 12 residues. In DNA, the CDR3 is TGTGCCAGCATAGAGACAGGGGACGAGCAGTACTTC. The encoded protein is CASIETGDEQYF.